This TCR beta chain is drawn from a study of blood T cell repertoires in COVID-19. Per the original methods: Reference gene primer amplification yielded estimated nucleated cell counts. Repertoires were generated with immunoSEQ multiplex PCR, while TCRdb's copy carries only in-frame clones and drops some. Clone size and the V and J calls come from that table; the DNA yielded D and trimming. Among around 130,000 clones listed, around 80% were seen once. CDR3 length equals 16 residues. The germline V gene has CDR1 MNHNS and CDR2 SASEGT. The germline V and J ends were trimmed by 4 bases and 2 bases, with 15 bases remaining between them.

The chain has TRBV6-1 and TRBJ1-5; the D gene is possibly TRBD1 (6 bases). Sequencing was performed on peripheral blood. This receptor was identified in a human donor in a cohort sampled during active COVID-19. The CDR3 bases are TGTGCCAGCAGTGGACGGGCAGGGGTTGGCAATCAGCCCCAGCATTTT. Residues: CASSGRAGVGNQPQHF.